Shown below are 25 T cell receptor beta chains from a single sample sequenced in a study of radiation and T cells in renal cell carcinoma (dated by TCRdb to 2020 to 2022). To prepare the library, the immunoSEQ multiplex PCR assay was applied. TCRdb obtained this table from immuneACCESS and retained in-frame rearrangements with V and J assigned. These tables miss some clones; where compared with another copy, unresolved V genes account for less than half of the shortfall, and the remainder is unexplained. The sample includes about 130,000 clones, with around 80% observed a single time. The ten largest account for 5.8% of the sample. Read against the paper, the sample's time point label means: blood 2 weeks post-SBRT. The label giving this sample's treatment or condition can be read as: 15 Gy SBRT to primary tumor, nephrectomy 4 weeks later. The sample here was blood, taken from a patient whose treatment included radiotherapy and nephrectomy. The receptors shown here come from a man aged 45-65 years with renal cell carcinoma.

V is TRBV5-1 and J is TRBJ2-3; the D is unclear. V lost 1 base to trimming and J lost 0 bases, with 9 bases between them. The CDR3 has 15 residues. The V gene's germline CDR1 is SGHRS and CDR2 YFSETQ. The CDR3 DNA sequence: TGCGCCAGCAGCTTGCCCCTGGCTAGCACAGATACGCAGTATTTT. Its protein product is CASSLPLASTDTQYF.

V and J are TRBV19 and TRBJ2-7; D unresolved. V lost 3 bases and J 1 base, leaving 13 bases between the germline ends. Germline CDR1 and CDR2: LNHDA and SQIVND (reference sequence). There are 15 residues in the CDR3. The CDR3 spells CASSMESLPSYEQYF. CDR3 nucleotides: TGTGCCAGTAGTATGGAGAGCCTACCTTCCTACGAGCAGTACTTC.

The V and J genes are TRBV6-5 and TRBJ2-7; perhaps TRBD2 as D (6 bases). Trimming took 8 bases from V and 3 from J, leaving 17 bases between them. The CDR3 loop spans 14 amino acids. Germline CDR1 is MNHEY and CDR2 is SVGAGI. CDR3 loop: CASPPAKGLYEQYF. DNA of the CDR3: TGTGCCAGCCCCCCCGCTAAGGGACTCTACGAGCAGTACTTC.

This clone was seen a single time. The rearrangement links TRBV27 to TRBJ1-6, with D uncertain. V dropped 3 bases and J dropped 7 bases, with 10 bases sitting between them. Germline CDR1 MNHEY, CDR2 SMNVEV (reference sequence). The CDR3 loop spans 14 amino acids. The CDR3 nucleotides are TGTGCCAGCAGTTTGGGCAGGCTCAATTCACCCCTCCACTTT. Translating gives CASSLGRLNSPLHF.

The chain employs TRBV9 and TRBJ2-1; 9 positions agree with TRBD2. This CDR3 spans 15 amino acids. The ends lost 4 bases at V and 4 bases at J; junction bases unmatched: 6. The germline gives CDR1 SGDLS, CDR2 YYNGEE. In DNA form, the CDR3 reads TGTGCCAGCAGCCCCGGACTAGCGTCTTACAATGAGCAGTTCTTC. This translates into CASSPGLASYNEQFF.

J is TRBJ2-5 and V is TRBV7-9, with D perhaps TRBD1 or TRBD2 (7 bases each). The CDR3 runs to 17 residues. V was cut by 3 bases and J by 4 bases, with 21 bases left in between. Germline V lookup: CDR1 SEHNR, CDR2 FQNEAQ (reference sequence). CDR3 region: CASSFSIMTGRGETQYF. CDR3 bases: TGTGCCAGCAGCTTCTCCATCATGACAGGGAGGGGAGAGACCCAGTACTTC.

The V and J genes are TRBV5-1 and TRBJ1-3; 7 bases agree with TRBD1. The trim removed 0 bases at V and 3 bases at J, leaving 6 bases unmatched. CDR1 SGHRS and CDR2 YFSETQ come from the germline V gene. The CDR3 has 16 amino acids. DNA of the CDR3: TGCGCCAGCAGCTTGGCCGGCAGACAGGGTGGAAACACCATATATTTT. Encoded protein: CASSLAGRQGGNTIYF.

The rearrangement links TRBV4-2 to TRBJ2-2; a possible D gene is TRBD2 (6 bases). The germline gives CDR1 LGHNA, CDR2 YNFKEQ. V lost 4 bases and J 6 bases, leaving 12 bases between the germline ends. The CDR3 is 14 residues long. CDR3 nucleotide sequence: TGTGCCAGCAGCCCTCCGGAGCGGGCCGGGGAGCTGTTTTTT. Encoded protein: CASSPPERAGELFF.

J is TRBJ1-1 and V is TRBV9; D is possibly TRBD1 (6 bases). Germline CDR1 and CDR2: SGDLS and YYNGEE. Trimming removed 1 base from V and 0 bases from J, with 7 bases in between. The CDR3 is 14 residues long. The CDR3 loop reads CASSVTGMNTEAFF. CDR3 nucleotides: TGTGCCAGCAGCGTAACAGGGATGAACACTGAAGCTTTCTTT.

The genes are TRBV10-3 and TRBJ2-6; no firm D call. The CDR3 is 16 amino acids. CDR1 and CDR2 from the germline V gene are ENHRY and SYGVKD. Trimming took 9 bases from V and 1 from J, leaving 16 bases between them. CDR3 loop: CAINDGVASGANVLTF. For the CDR3, the DNA is TGTGCCATAAATGATGGGGTTGCTTCTGGGGCCAACGTCCTGACTTTC.

The rearrangement uses TRBV5-1 and TRBJ2-2; 7 nucleotides line up with TRBD2. V dropped 3 bases and J dropped 3; count of bases not matched to a gene: 5. This CDR3 contains 15 residues. The germline V gene encodes CDR1 SGHRS and CDR2 YFSETQ. CDR3 nucleotides: TGCGCCAGCAGCTCAGATAGCGGGTACACCGGGGAGCTGTTTTTT. Protein: CASSSDSGYTGELFF.

The chain is built from TRBV4-2 and TRBJ2-1; 11 nucleotides line up with TRBD2. The CDR3 extends over 15 amino acids. CDR1 and CDR2 from the germline V gene are LGHNA and YNFKEQ. V shed 4 bases and J 4 bases; nucleotides not matched to a gene: 3. This chain's CDR3 is CASSRGTSGYNEQFF. CDR3 DNA sequence: TGTGCCAGCAGCCGGGGGACTAGCGGATACAATGAGCAGTTCTTC.

This clone was counted only a few times. V usage is TRBV7-2 and J usage is TRBJ1-2; 7 bases fit TRBD1. The junction had 9 bases not matched to a gene; V was cut back by 4 bases and J by 4 bases. The CDR3 spans 15 residues. The germline V gene has CDR1 SGHTA and CDR2 FQGNSA. The CDR3 DNA follows: TGTGCCAGCAGCTCTCAACCGACAGGGCTCTATGGCTACACCTTC. It encodes CASSSQPTGLYGYTF.

This clone was observed a single time. Its ends do not fully match the called genes, so a read error is possible. For the CDR3, the DNA is TGCGCCAGCAGTCAAGATCAGAGGGGGGGGCGGAACTATGGCTACACCTTC. Translated: CASSQDQRGGRNYGYTF. The J gene is TRBJ1-2, the V gene TRBV4-3; D might be TRBD1 (6 bases). Looked up from germline, CDR1 is LGHNA and CDR2 is YSLEER. The CDR3 loop spans 17 amino acids.

This sequence joins TRBV27 and TRBJ2-5, with D possibly called TRBD1 or TRBD2 (6 bases each). Trimming shortened V by 6 bases and J by 2 bases, and 19 bases separated the two germline ends. CDR3 length: 16 residues. The germline CDR1 and CDR2 sequences are MNHEY and SMNVEV (reference sequence). The CDR3 sequence: CASRRKGGGRQETQYF. For the CDR3, the DNA is TGTGCCAGCAGGAGGAAAGGGGGAGGCCGGCAAGAGACCCAGTACTTC.

The chain employs TRBV10-3 and TRBJ1-1; D gene uncertain. The germline V gene has CDR1 ENHRY and CDR2 SYGVKD. This CDR3 region has 13 residues. Trimming removed 7 bases from V and 0 bases from J, with 9 bases in between. For the CDR3, the DNA is TGTGCCATCAATGACCCTATGAACACTGAAGCTTTCTTT. It codes for CAINDPMNTEAFF.

The V call is TRBV7-2, the J call TRBJ2-7, with 7 bases aligning to TRBD2. CDR3 length: 13 residues. Germline CDR1 and CDR2: SGHTA and FQGNSA. Trimming removed 3 bases from V and 5 bases from J; junction bases left unmatched: 4. The CDR3 sequence is CASSLLAGNEQYF. CDR3 DNA sequence: TGTGCCAGCAGCTTGTTAGCGGGTAACGAGCAGTACTTC.

V and J are TRBV5-1 and TRBJ2-2; D gene uncertain. Deletions cut 1 base from V and 0 bases from J, with 7 bases between. The CDR3 length is 15 residues. Germline V gene sequence: CDR1 SGHRS, CDR2 YFSETQ. The CDR3 DNA is TGCGCCAGCAGCTTGACAGTATCGAACACCGGGGAGCTGTTTTTT. Protein product: CASSLTVSNTGELFF.

The chain is built from TRBV7-9 and TRBJ2-7, with D possibly matching TRBD1 (5 bases). V was pared by 0 bases and J by 2 bases, with 8 bases between. Germline CDR1 reads SEHNR; CDR2 reads FQNEAQ (reference sequence). The CDR3 extends over 14 amino acids. The CDR3 sequence: CASSLAGATYEQYF. CDR3 sequence (DNA): TGTGCCAGCAGCTTAGCAGGGGCTACCTACGAGCAGTACTTC.

This clone was counted between two and nine times. This chain connects TRBV28 to TRBJ1-2, with D unclear. Trimming pared 6 bases from V and 2 bases from J, leaving 13 bases between. CDR3 length: 14 residues. Per germline, CDR1 MDHEN and CDR2 SYDVKM. The CDR3 region is CASSKEGANYGYTF. The CDR3 DNA is TGTGCCAGCAGCAAAGAGGGCGCCAACTATGGCTACACCTTC.

The chain joins TRBV9 to TRBJ2-3; D perhaps matches TRBD1 (6 bases). CDR1 and CDR2 from the germline V gene are SGDLS and YYNGEE. The ends were cut back, 4 bases at V and 8 bases at J, with 8 bases in the middle. CDR3 size: 11 residues. The CDR3 DNA follows: TGTGCCAGCAGCACAGGGACTACGCAGTATTTT. Translation gives CASSTGTTQYF.

This clone was counted a few times. The chain combines TRBV28 with TRBJ1-2, with unresolved D. Germline V gene lookup returns CDR1 MDHEN and CDR2 SYDVKM. This CDR3 is built from 11 residues. Trimming stripped 6 bases from V and 4 bases from J, with 6 bases between. In DNA, the CDR3 is TGTGCCAGCAGCAGCACCTATGGCTACACCTTC. Protein product: CASSSTYGYTF.

This chain connects TRBV6-6 to TRBJ1-2; D is undetermined. This CDR3 is 13 amino acids long. V was pared by 7 bases and J by 1 base, with 10 bases between. Germline values: CDR1 MNHNY, CDR2 SVGAGI (reference sequence). CDR3 DNA: TGTGCCAGCACAGTGGGCAGTAACTATGGCTACACCTTC. Translating gives CASTVGSNYGYTF.

This clone was detected only a few times. The chain links TRBV5-6 to TRBJ2-5; 12 nucleotides line up with TRBD2. The germline CDR1 and CDR2 sequences are SGHDT and YYEEEE. V lost 4 bases and J lost 4; bases outside the gene matches: 5. The CDR3 is made up of 15 amino acids. CDR3 residues: CASSVRLAGAETQYF. In DNA form, the CDR3 reads TGTGCCAGCAGCGTTAGACTAGCGGGAGCAGAGACCCAGTACTTC.

The rearrangement joins TRBV30 to TRBJ1-2; D gene uncertain. Germline V CDR1 and CDR2: GTSNPN, SVGIG (reference sequence). Trimming cost V 2 bases and J 8 bases, with 12 bases left between them. The CDR3 has 12 amino acids. The CDR3, as DNA: TGTGCCTGGAGTCAAATGAGTGGGGGCTACACCTTC. Encoded protein: CAWSQMSGGYTF.